This passage covers 23 T cell receptor beta chains from one sample sequenced in a study of cytomegalovirus exposure and HLA in healthy donors. PCR employed 60 Vbeta and 13 Jbeta primers. Produced via immunoSEQ multiplex PCR; TCRdb's table is partial and in-frame only. The table lists about 160,000 clones, approximately 80% of them singletons. The sequenced material came from PBMCs. The receptors stem from a man under 40 in good health and CMV-seronegative.

This chain joins TRBV9 and TRBJ2-7, with a tentative D call TRBD1 (5 bases). CDR1 is SGDLS and CDR2 is YYNGEE in the germline V gene. V was shortened by 4 bases and J by 3 bases, with 14 bases between the two germline ends. CDR3 length: 14 residues. In DNA form, the CDR3 reads TGTGCCAGCAGCCCCCGACAGTGGGGCTACGAGCAGTACTTC. As protein: CASSPRQWGYEQYF.

V usage is TRBV6-6 and J usage is TRBJ2-2; TRBD1 aligns across 10 bases. There are 15 residues in the CDR3. J gave up 5 bases and V 4 bases, and 4 bases lay outside the gene matches. Germline-derived CDR1 and CDR2 are MNHNY and SVGAGI (reference sequence). The CDR3 DNA is TGTGCCAGCAGTTGGGACAGGGGAGGAACCGGGGAGCTGTTTTTT. Protein: CASSWDRGGTGELFF.

The chain carries TRBV7-9 and TRBJ2-1; 8 bases match TRBD1. Trimming at V came to 5 bases and at J to 8 bases, leaving 5 bases not matched to a gene. The germline V gene has CDR1 SEHNR and CDR2 FQNEAQ (reference sequence). The CDR3 has 13 amino acids. This CDR3 is CASSPRQGHEQFF. As DNA, the CDR3 is TGTGCCAGCAGCCCGCGACAGGGGCATGAGCAGTTCTTC. Looking up the rest from reference TRBV7-9 and TRBJ2-1 gives the full variable domain: DTGVSQNPRHKITKRGQNVTFRCDPISEHNRLYWYRQTLGQGPEFLTYFQNEAQLEKSRLLSDRFSAERPKGSFSTLEIQRTEQGDSAMYLCASSPRQGHEQFFGPGTRLTVL.

The chain recombines TRBV4-3 with TRBJ2-7, with 9 bases aligning to TRBD2. The closer fit of TRBJ2-5 to the DNA end suggests the J call may be wrong. This CDR3 spans 15 amino acids. Per the germline V gene, CDR1 is LGHNA and CDR2 is YSLEER. CDR3 residues: CASSQHSGGGETQYF. CDR3 sequence (DNA): TGCGCCAGCAGCCAACATAGCGGGGGAGGCGAGACCCAGTACTTC.

CDR3 coding DNA: TGTGCCAGCAGTTACCTTTTAAACACTGAAGCTTTCTTT. This gives the protein CASSYLLNTEAFF. V is TRBV6-5 and J is TRBJ1-1, with D unclear. The germline V gene has CDR1 MNHEY and CDR2 SVGAGI. The V gene lost 2 bases and the J gene lost 2 bases, with 6 bases spanning the gap. The CDR3 extends over 13 amino acids.

This clone was seen a few times. The chain joins TRBV18 to TRBJ1-5; a possible D gene is TRBD1 (6 bases). Trimming removed 4 bases at V and 7 bases at J, with 11 bases between. This CDR3 has 13 residues. From germline, CDR1 is KGHSH and CDR2 LQKENI. The CDR3 here is CASSQGGRQPQHF. As DNA, the CDR3 is TGTGCCAGCTCACAAGGGGGACGACAGCCCCAGCATTTT.

The CDR3 region has the DNA TGTGCCAGCAGCTTGGTGGGGCCACCACGAGACACTGAAGCTTTCTTT. Its protein product is CASSLVGPPRDTEAFF. V and J are TRBV5-4 and TRBJ1-1; a possible D gene is TRBD1 (5 bases). The V gene's germline CDR1 is SGHNT and CDR2 YYREEE (reference sequence). CDR3 length equals 16 residues. The ends were cut back, 0 bases at V and 3 bases at J, with 15 bases in the middle.

The rearrangement links TRBV6-5 to TRBJ2-7; tentative D call: TRBD1 (6 bases). The CDR3 sequence is 13 residues long. Germline values: CDR1 MNHEY, CDR2 SVGAGI. Trimming shortened V by 4 bases and J by 4 bases, and 11 bases separated the two germline ends. CDR3: CASSSGTSYEQYF. In DNA, the CDR3 is TGTGCCAGCAGTTCCGGGACATCTTACGAGCAGTACTTC.

The rearrangement links TRBV9 to TRBJ2-5; 11 bases are a match to TRBD2. Germline CDR1 SGDLS, CDR2 YYNGEE. The CDR3 loop spans 15 amino acids. Germline trimming cut 4 bases from V and 2 bases from J; bases unmatched to any gene: 4. The CDR3 loop reads CASSNSGRVQETQYF. Written as DNA, the CDR3 is TGTGCCAGCAGCAATAGCGGGAGGGTACAAGAGACCCAGTACTTC.

The V call is TRBV7-6, the J call TRBJ2-5, with TRBD2 matching over 7 bases. Germline trimming cut 2 bases from V and 0 bases from J; bases unmatched to any gene: 3. Germline-derived CDR1 and CDR2 are SGHVS and FNYEAQ. The CDR3 is 15 amino acids. DNA for the CDR3: TGTGCCAGCAGCTTAAAGCGGGGAAACCAAGAGACCCAGTACTTC. Amino acid sequence: CASSLKRGNQETQYF.

This rearrangement joins TRBV28 to TRBJ2-1; D not certain. CDR1 and CDR2 from the germline V gene are MDHEN and SYDVKM. The CDR3 totals 12 residues. V was clipped by 8 bases and J by 9 bases, with 14 bases between them. The chain's CDR3 is CASEHSFGEQFF. The CDR3 nucleotides read TGTGCCAGCGAACATTCCTTTGGTGAGCAGTTCTTC.

This chain links TRBV6-5 with TRBJ2-1, with 9 nucleotides matching TRBD2. Trimming at V came to 4 bases and at J to 10 bases, leaving 14 bases not matched to a gene. CDR1 and CDR2 from the germline V gene are MNHEY and SVGAGI. The CDR3 covers 16 residues. The CDR3 loop reads CASSFSPSGVTGEQFF. CDR3 coding DNA: TGTGCCAGCAGTTTCTCCCCTAGCGGGGTTACGGGGGAGCAGTTCTTC.

The V and J genes are TRBV2 and TRBJ1-4; 8 bases agree with TRBD1. J gave up 7 bases and V 3 bases, and 4 bases lay outside the gene matches. Germline values: CDR1 SNHLY, CDR2 FYNNEI. The CDR3 runs 14 residues. The chain's CDR3 is CASSDGRGLEKLFF. The CDR3, as DNA: TGTGCCAGCAGTGACGGCAGGGGGCTTGAAAAACTGTTTTTT.

This CDR3 is CASSQVLAGGYNEQFF. The CDR3 DNA sequence: TGCGCCAGCAGCCAAGTGTTAGCGGGAGGGTACAATGAGCAGTTCTTC. This chain uses TRBV4-1 with TRBJ2-1; 11 nucleotides align to TRBD2. Germline V lookup: CDR1 MGHRA, CDR2 YSYEKL. V shed 1 base and J 4 bases; nucleotides not matched to a gene: 3. The CDR3 loop spans 16 amino acids.

The chain's CDR3 is CASSVYKDTQYF. The DNA of the CDR3 is TGTGCCAGCAGCGTATACAAAGATACGCAGTATTTT. The rearrangement uses TRBV9 and TRBJ2-3; no reliable D call. The CDR3 is 12 residues long. CDR1 and CDR2 from the germline V gene are SGDLS and YYNGEE. The V gene lost 1 base and the J gene lost 5 bases, with 5 bases spanning the gap.

This clone has just one count. This rearrangement joins TRBV6-6 to TRBJ2-5, with TRBD2 as a possible D gene (5 bases). This CDR3 contains 14 residues. Germline CDR1 and CDR2: MNHNY and SVGAGI (reference sequence). V was shortened by 2 bases and J by 4 bases, with 11 bases between the two germline ends. For the CDR3, the DNA is TGTGCCAGCAGTTACCCGCAAGGGAGAGAGACCCAGTACTTC. Amino acids: CASSYPQGRETQYF.

The V and J genes are TRBV5-4 and TRBJ2-5, with 8 bases matching TRBD1. V lost 0 bases, J lost 7 bases, and 5 bases stayed unmatched. Germline V gene lookup returns CDR1 SGHNT and CDR2 YYREEE (reference sequence). CDR3 size: 14 residues. CDR3: CASSLETGEVTQYF. CDR3 DNA sequence: TGTGCCAGCAGCTTGGAGACAGGGGAGGTGACCCAGTACTTC.

This clone was recorded once. J is TRBJ1-2 and V is TRBV19; D gene ambiguous. The germline V and J ends were trimmed by 7 bases and 2 bases, with 11 bases remaining between them. The germline CDR1 and CDR2 sequences are LNHDA and SQIVND (reference sequence). CDR3 length: 13 amino acids. CDR3 nucleotides: TGTGCCAGTAACCTAGGCACCAACTATGGCTACACCTTC. Protein: CASNLGTNYGYTF.

The chain is built from TRBV5-1 and TRBJ1-1; 7 bases match TRBD1. CDR1 is SGHRS, CDR2 YFSETQ, per germline. The CDR3 is 15 residues long. Unmatched junction bases numbered 5, after V lost 2 bases and J lost 1 base. CDR3 in DNA: TGCGCCAGCAGCTTCCGCGGACAGGAGAACACTGAAGCTTTCTTT. This encodes CASSFRGQENTEAFF.

The chain employs TRBV18 and TRBJ2-7; 8 bases are shared with TRBD2. Trimming cost V 3 bases and J 2 bases; bases outside gene matches: 3. The CDR3 is 14 amino acids. Germline CDR1 and CDR2: KGHSH and LQKENI. The CDR3 here is CASSPGLVTYEQYF. As DNA, the CDR3 is TGTGCCAGCTCACCGGGACTAGTCACCTACGAGCAGTACTTC.

The genes are TRBV27 and TRBJ2-7; D uncertain. Germline lookup yields CDR1 MNHEY and CDR2 SMNVEV (reference sequence). V was clipped by 2 bases and J by 5 bases, with 13 bases between them. The CDR3 covers 14 residues. For the CDR3, the DNA is TGTGCCAGCAGTTTACTCGGTCGTACCCACGAGCAGTACTTC. Translating it yields CASSLLGRTHEQYF.

CDR3 protein: CASSLLGGRMTYEQYF. CDR3 nucleotides: TGTGCCAGCAGCTTACTCGGGGGAAGGATGACCTACGAGCAGTACTTC. This chain links TRBV7-8 with TRBJ2-7, with D possibly being TRBD2 (6 bases). Per the germline V gene, CDR1 is SGHVS and CDR2 is FQNEAQ. This CDR3 is 16 amino acids long. V gave up 2 bases and J gave up 2 bases, with 16 bases separating them.

The V call is TRBV14, the J call TRBJ1-2, with a weak D call TRBD1 (5 bases). In germline, CDR1 is SGHDN, CDR2 FVKESK. Trimming pared 0 bases from V and 0 bases from J, leaving 11 bases between. The CDR3 spans 16 residues. The CDR3 protein is CASSQDVQAPNYGYTF. CDR3 nucleotides: TGTGCCAGCAGCCAAGATGTACAGGCTCCTAACTATGGCTACACCTTC.